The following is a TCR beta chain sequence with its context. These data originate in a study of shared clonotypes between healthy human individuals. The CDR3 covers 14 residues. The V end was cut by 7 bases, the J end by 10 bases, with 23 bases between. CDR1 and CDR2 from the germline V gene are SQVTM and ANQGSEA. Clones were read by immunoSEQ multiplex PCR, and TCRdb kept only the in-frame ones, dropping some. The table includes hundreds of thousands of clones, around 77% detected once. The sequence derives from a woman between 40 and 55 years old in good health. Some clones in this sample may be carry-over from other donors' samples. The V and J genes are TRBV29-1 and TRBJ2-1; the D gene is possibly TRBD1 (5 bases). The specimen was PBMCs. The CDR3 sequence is CSASLGLDGSEQFF. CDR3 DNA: TGCAGCGCCTCGTTGGGGCTAGACGGTAGCGAGCAGTTCTTC.